These T cell receptor beta chains were read from a single sample in a study of graft-versus-host responses after intestinal transplantation. Their recognized antigens are unknown. The assay was immunoSEQ multiplex PCR, and TCRdb's table has in-frame clones only and misses some. The data contain about 120,000 clones, 85% to 95% of them seen just once; the ten biggest clones take up more than 3%. This specimen was unstimulated CD8+ T cells sorted from spleen or lymph node cells, taken before intestinal transplant. Receptors were obtained from a human donor who received an intestinal transplant. Both conserved end residues are part of each CDR3. D genes are given only for firm matches. Clone sizes are given selectively: once, few, many, or a class where the clone is expanded.

J	D	V	length	size	CDR3	DNA
TRBJ1-5	NA	TRBV12-1	18	NA	CASSFDRRTGDSNQPQHF	TGTGCCAGCAGCTTTGACCGTCGCACAGGGGATAGCAATCAGCCCCAGCATTTT
TRBJ2-7	TRBD2	TRBV28	16	NA	CASSRAEREGLYEQYF	TGTGCCAGCAGTCGAGCCGAGCGGGAGGGCCTATACGAGCAGTACTTC
TRBJ1-5	NA	TRBV28	15	NA	CASSLLQDYNQPQHF	TGTGCCAGCAGTTTATTACAGGATTACAATCAGCCCCAGCATTTT
TRBJ2-7	NA	TRBV9	15	NA	CASSVGVGTSYEQYF	TGTGCCAGCAGCGTAGGGGTCGGGACCTCCTACGAGCAGTACTTC
TRBJ1-5	TRBD1	TRBV4-3	16	NA	CASSQNPDRARQPQHF	TGCGCCAGCAGCCAAAACCCGGACAGGGCGCGACAGCCCCAGCATTTT
TRBJ2-1	TRBD2	TRBV2	14	NA	CATVGLAGYNEQFF	TGTGCCACGGTGGGACTAGCGGGTTACAATGAGCAGTTCTTC
TRBJ1-6	NA	TRBV5-1	14	NA	CASSPKVGHSPLHF	TGCGCCAGCAGCCCTAAGGTGGGTCATTCACCCCTCCACTTT
TRBJ1-1	TRBD1	TRBV6-6	13	NA	CASRDGTGGQAFF	TGTGCCAGCAGAGATGGGACAGGGGGCCAAGCTTTCTTT
TRBJ2-7	NA	TRBV28	16	NA	CASSLAIRLVWYEQYF	TGTGCCAGCAGTTTGGCCATTCGACTAGTTTGGTACGAGCAGTACTTC
TRBJ2-6	NA	TRBV30	14	NA	CAWSVGSGANVLTF	TGTGCCTGGAGTGTGGGTTCTGGGGCCAACGTCCTGACTTTC
TRBJ1-1	TRBD1	TRBV5-6	14	NA	CASSSGQGYPEAFF	TGTGCCAGCAGCTCGGGACAGGGGTACCCTGAAGCTTTCTTT
TRBJ1-1	TRBD1	TRBV5-1	15	NA	CASSLGQGVYTEAFF	TGCGCCAGCAGCTTGGGACAGGGGGTTTACACTGAAGCTTTCTTT
TRBJ2-5	TRBD2	TRBV2	16	NA	CASKAPGLGSQETQYF	TGTGCCAGCAAAGCTCCGGGACTAGGGAGTCAAGAGACCCAGTACTTC
TRBJ2-1	NA	TRBV27	12	once	CASRPSYNEQFF	TGTGCCAGCAGGCCCTCCTACAATGAGCAGTTCTTC
TRBJ1-2	NA	TRBV28	11	NA	CASSSTDGYTF	TGTGCCAGCAGTTCGACCGATGGCTACACCTTC
TRBJ2-1	TRBD1	TRBV5-6	15	NA	CASSSRPEDRGDQFF	TGTGCCAGCAGCTCCCGCCCCGAGGACAGGGGGGATCAGTTCTTC
TRBJ2-1	NA	TRBV19	14	NA	CASSKRGPYNEQFF	TGTGCCAGTAGTAAACGGGGGCCGTACAATGAGCAGTTCTTC
TRBJ1-2	NA	TRBV9	13	NA	CASSVGDKYGYTF	TGTGCCAGCAGCGTAGGGGACAAGTATGGCTACACCTTC
TRBJ1-1	NA	TRBV15	14	NA	CATDLQGRGTEAFF	TGTGCCACCGACCTACAGGGTAGGGGCACTGAAGCTTTCTTT
TRBJ1-4	TRBD1	TRBV27	16	NA	CASSLAGGQPNEKLFF	TGTGCCAGCAGTTTAGCAGGGGGACAGCCTAATGAAAAACTGTTTTTT
TRBJ2-1	NA	TRBV6-1	13	NA	CATPQGPYNEQFF	TGTGCCACACCACAGGGCCCGTACAATGAGCAGTTCTTC
TRBJ2-2	NA	TRBV7-6	14	NA	CASSSDGNTGELFF	TGTGCCAGCAGCTCAGATGGGAACACCGGGGAGCTGTTTTTT
TRBJ2-7	NA	TRBV15	14	NA	CATNTLPGAREQYF	TGTGCCACCAACACTCTCCCAGGAGCTCGCGAGCAGTACTTC
TRBJ1-4	NA	TRBV27	13	NA	CASSLVGSEKLFF	TGTGCCAGCAGTTTAGTAGGGAGTGAAAAACTGTTTTTT
TRBJ2-7	TRBD1	TRBV6-5	15	NA	CASSPGTGTSYEQYF	TGTGCCAGCAGCCCCGGGACAGGGACGTCCTACGAGCAGTACTTC
TRBJ2-1	TRBD1	TRBV5-8	11	NA	CARGQLNEQFF	TGTGCCAGGGGACAGCTCAATGAGCAGTTCTTC
TRBJ2-3	TRBD2	TRBV28	16	NA	CASSPLAGWGTDTQYF	TGTGCCAGCAGTCCCCTAGCGGGATGGGGGACAGATACGCAGTATTTT
TRBJ2-1	TRBD1	TRBV27	15	NA	CATVRTTGGENEQFF	TGTGCCACCGTAAGGACGACAGGGGGGGAGAATGAGCAGTTCTTC
TRBJ1-2	NA	TRBV28	14	NA	CASSFGSDSYGYTF	TGTGCCAGCAGTTTCGGATCAGACTCCTATGGCTACACCTTC